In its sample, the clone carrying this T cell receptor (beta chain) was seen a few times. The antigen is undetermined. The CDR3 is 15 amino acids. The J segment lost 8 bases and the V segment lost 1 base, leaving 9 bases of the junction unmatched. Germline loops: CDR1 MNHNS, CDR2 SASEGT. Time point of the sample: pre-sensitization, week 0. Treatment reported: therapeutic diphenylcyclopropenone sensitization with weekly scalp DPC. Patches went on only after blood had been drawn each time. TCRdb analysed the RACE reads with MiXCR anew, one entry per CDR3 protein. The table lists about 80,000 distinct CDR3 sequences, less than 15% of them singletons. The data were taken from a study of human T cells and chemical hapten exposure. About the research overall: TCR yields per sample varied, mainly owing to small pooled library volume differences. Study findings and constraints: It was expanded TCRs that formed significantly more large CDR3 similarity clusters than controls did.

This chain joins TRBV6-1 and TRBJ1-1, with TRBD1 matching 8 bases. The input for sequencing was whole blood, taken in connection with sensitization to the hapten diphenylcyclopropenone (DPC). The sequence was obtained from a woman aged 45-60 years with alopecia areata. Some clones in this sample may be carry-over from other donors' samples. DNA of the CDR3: TGTGCCAGCAGTGAAGGGACAGGGAACGAGCCAGAAGCTTTCTTT. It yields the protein CASSEGTGNEPEAFF.